Listed below are T cell receptor beta chains from one sample, sequenced in a study of T cells and copy number aberrations in small-cell lung cancer. Sequencing was performed with immunoSEQ multiplex PCR; in TCRdb, only in-frame clones are kept and a portion is missing. Of over 6,000 clones detected, about 72% appear once; the ten largest clones hold 8.8%. Sequencing input: tumor tissue. These receptors came from a man aged 45-60 years with small cell lung cancer. CDR3s include the opening cysteine and the closing phenylalanine or tryptophan. The D gene is left open where the match is weak. Only part of the rows carry a size: once, few, many, or a class if the clone is expanded.

length	V	size	D	J	CDR3	DNA
16	TRBV4-1	.	.	TRBJ2-7	CASSQEVSGTPYEQYF	TGCGCCAGCAGCCAAGAGGTTAGCGGCACCCCCTACGAGCAGTACTTC
15	TRBV5-4	.	TRBD2	TRBJ2-1	CASSSGLAPNNEQFF	TGTGCCAGCAGCTCGGGACTAGCGCCGAACAATGAGCAGTTCTTC
13	TRBV5-4	.	.	TRBJ1-1	CASSSGLVREAFF	TGTGCCAGCAGCTCAGGGTTGGTTCGAGAAGCTTTCTTT
14	TRBV28	.	.	TRBJ2-7	CASSLELNGYEQYF	TGTGCCAGCAGTCTAGAGCTAAACGGTTACGAGCAGTACTTC
16	TRBV6-6	.	TRBD1	TRBJ2-2	CASSYLPGQGTGELFF	TGTGCCAGCAGTTACCTACCAGGACAGGGGACCGGGGAGCTGTTTTTT
12	TRBV30	.	.	TRBJ1-1	CAWSLDRSSTFF	TGTGCCTGGAGTCTAGACAGGTCATCCACTTTCTTT
13	TRBV29-1	once	TRBD2	TRBJ2-7	CSVVISGSYEQYF	TGCAGCGTTGTAATTAGCGGGAGCTACGAGCAGTACTTC
11	TRBV5-6	.	.	TRBJ2-7	CASGSLGEQYF	TGTGCCAGCGGGTCGTTGGGCGAGCAGTACTTC
15	TRBV27	.	.	TRBJ2-3	CASSPWSPTADTQYF	TGTGCCAGCAGTCCATGGAGTCCCACCGCAGATACGCAGTATTTT
13	TRBV5-4	.	.	TRBJ2-5	CASSRGKQETQYF	TGTGCCAGCAGCCGGGGAAAACAAGAGACCCAGTACTTC
14	TRBV11-1	few	TRBD2	TRBJ2-7	CASSFSSGSDEQYF	TGTGCCAGCAGCTTTTCTAGCGGGTCCGACGAGCAGTACTTC
14	TRBV9	.	TRBD2	TRBJ2-3	CASSGGLATDTQYF	TGTGCCAGCAGCGGCGGACTAGCAACAGATACGCAGTATTTT
11	TRBV5-1	.	.	TRBJ2-5	CASSLQETQYF	TGCGCCAGCAGCTTACAAGAGACCCAGTACTTC
18	TRBV10-3	.	.	TRBJ2-2	CAISVSREKGGNTGELFF	TGTGCCATCAGTGTTAGCCGGGAGAAGGGGGGGAACACCGGGGAGCTGTTTTTT
15	TRBV5-1	few	.	TRBJ2-2	CASSLAGTDTGELFF	TGCGCCAGCAGCTTGGCAGGGACCGACACCGGGGAGCTGTTTTTT
12	TRBV6-1	.	.	TRBJ2-7	CASSDFPSEQYF	TGTGCCAGCAGTGATTTTCCGTCCGAGCAGTACTTC
12	TRBV5-1	few	TRBD1	TRBJ2-1	CASSYGQVEQFF	TGCGCCAGCAGCTATGGACAGGTTGAGCAGTTCTTC
18	TRBV5-1	.	TRBD2	TRBJ2-5	CASSLGSLAGGLQGTQYF	TGCGCCAGCAGCCTCGGGTCTCTAGCGGGAGGGCTACAGGGGACCCAGTACTTC
13	TRBV28	few	TRBD2	TRBJ2-7	CASSSSGTIEQYF	TGTGCCAGCAGTTCCTCCGGGACTATCGAGCAGTACTTC
14	TRBV15	.	.	TRBJ2-5	CATSRDVQGKAQYF	TGTGCCACCAGCAGAGATGTGCAGGGTAAGGCCCAGTACTTC
13	TRBV2	.	.	TRBJ2-1	CASSTDSSNEQFF	TGTGCCAGCAGTACGGACAGCTCGAATGAGCAGTTCTTC
17	TRBV14	.	TRBD1	TRBJ2-1	CASSQMAGQGPLGEQFF	TGTGCCAGCAGCCAAATGGCTGGACAGGGACCCTTAGGGGAGCAGTTCTTC
12	TRBV30	.	.	TRBJ2-3	CAWSRQAPTQYF	TGTGCCTGGAGTAGACAGGCCCCTACGCAGTATTTT
13	TRBV25-1	few	.	TRBJ1-2	CASSRGTNYGYTF	TGTGCCAGCAGTCGCGGGACTAACTATGGCTACACCTTC
14	TRBV28	.	TRBD1	TRBJ2-7	CASSFGGRGREQYF	TGTGCCAGCAGTTTCGGCGGCAGGGGGCGCGAGCAGTACTTC
14	TRBV5-1	.	.	TRBJ1-2	CASSLVQGAKGYTF	TGCGCCAGCAGCTTGGTACAGGGCGCTAAAGGCTACACCTTC
12	TRBV28	.	.	TRBJ2-5	CASSRAYQTQYF	TGTGCCAGCAGCCGGGCCTATCAGACCCAGTACTTC
16	TRBV4-2	.	.	TRBJ2-7	CASSQEEKDSPYEQYF	TGTGCCAGCAGCCAAGAAGAAAAGGACAGCCCCTACGAGCAGTACTTC
13	TRBV7-8	.	.	TRBJ2-5	CASSLTVQETQYF	TGTGCCAGCAGCTTAACGGTTCAAGAGACCCAGTACTTC
14	TRBV7-6	.	.	TRBJ2-5	CASSLYGGQETQYF	TGTGCCAGCAGCTTATACGGCGGTCAAGAGACCCAGTACTTC
14	TRBV5-1	few	.	TRBJ1-4	CASSPPEQNEKLFF	TGCGCCAGCAGCCCCCCAGAGCAGAATGAAAAACTGTTTTTT
15	TRBV2	.	.	TRBJ2-7	CASRGWETGRNEQYF	TGTGCCAGCAGGGGGTGGGAAACAGGAAGGAACGAGCAGTACTTC
16	TRBV19	.	TRBD2	TRBJ2-7	CASSIGGRYKTYEQYF	TGTGCCAGTAGTATCGGGGGGAGGTACAAGACCTACGAGCAGTACTTC
12	TRBV6-5	medium-sized	.	TRBJ2-1	CASSEVRDEQFF	TGTGCCAGCAGTGAAGTCAGGGATGAGCAGTTCTTC
17	TRBV5-1	.	.	TRBJ2-7	CASSLGVWTVEGYEQYF	TGCGCCAGCAGCTTGGGGGTGTGGACGGTTGAGGGGTACGAGCAGTACTTC
14	TRBV6-4	.	TRBD2	TRBJ2-1	CASSLVAGVNEQFF	TGTGCCAGCAGTCTCGTGGCGGGAGTGAATGAGCAGTTCTTC
15	TRBV19	few	.	TRBJ1-5	CASSITAGSNQPQHF	TGTGCCAGTAGTATAACGGCAGGGAGCAATCAGCCCCAGCATTTT
15	TRBV5-5	.	TRBD2	TRBJ2-7	CASSSTGLAFYEQYF	TGTGCCAGCAGCAGTACGGGACTAGCGTTCTACGAGCAGTACTTC
13	TRBV2	.	TRBD1	TRBJ2-4	CASKGTDKNIQYF	TGTGCCAGCAAGGGGACAGACAAAAACATTCAGTACTTC
13	TRBV7-9	.	.	TRBJ2-5	CASSLQKEETQYF	TGTGCCAGCAGCTTACAGAAAGAAGAGACCCAGTACTTC
14	TRBV6-5	.	.	TRBJ2-1	CASSSSKGSNEQFF	TGTGCCAGCAGCTCTAGTAAGGGTTCAAATGAGCAGTTCTTC
13	TRBV7-2	few	TRBD2	TRBJ2-5	CASRASGKETQYF	TGTGCCAGCAGGGCTAGCGGGAAAGAGACCCAGTACTTC
14	TRBV2	.	TRBD1	TRBJ2-7	CASSEPRGSYEQYF	TGTGCCAGCAGTGAACCCAGGGGGTCCTACGAGCAGTACTTC
12	TRBV30	.	.	TRBJ1-2	CAWAGPLYGYTF	TGTGCCTGGGCAGGCCCCCTTTATGGCTACACCTTC
16	TRBV4-2	.	TRBD2	TRBJ2-7	CASSQAGGPSNFEQYF	TGTGCCAGCAGCCAAGCGGGAGGCCCCTCAAACTTCGAGCAGTACTTC
16	TRBV5-1	.	.	TRBJ2-1	CASATQGGAGNNEQFF	TGCGCCAGCGCCACTCAGGGGGGGGCAGGGAACAATGAGCAGTTCTTC